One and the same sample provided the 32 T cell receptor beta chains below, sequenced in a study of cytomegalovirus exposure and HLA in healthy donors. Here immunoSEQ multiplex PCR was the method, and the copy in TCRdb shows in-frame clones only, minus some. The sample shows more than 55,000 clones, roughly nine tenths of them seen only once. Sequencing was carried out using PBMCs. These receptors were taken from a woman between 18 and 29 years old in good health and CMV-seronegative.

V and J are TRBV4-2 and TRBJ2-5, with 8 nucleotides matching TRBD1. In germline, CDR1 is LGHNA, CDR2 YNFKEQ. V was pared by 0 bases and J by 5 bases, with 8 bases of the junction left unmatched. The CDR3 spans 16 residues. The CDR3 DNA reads TGTGCCAGCAGCCAAGATACGCAGGGGGCTTGGGAGACCCAGTACTTC. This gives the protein CASSQDTQGAWETQYF.

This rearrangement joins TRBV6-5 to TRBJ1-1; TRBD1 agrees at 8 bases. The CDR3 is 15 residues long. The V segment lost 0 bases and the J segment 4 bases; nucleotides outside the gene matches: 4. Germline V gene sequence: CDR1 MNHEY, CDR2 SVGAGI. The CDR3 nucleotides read TGTGCCAGCAGTTACTCGACCAGGGGGCTCACTGAAGCTTTCTTT. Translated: CASSYSTRGLTEAFF.

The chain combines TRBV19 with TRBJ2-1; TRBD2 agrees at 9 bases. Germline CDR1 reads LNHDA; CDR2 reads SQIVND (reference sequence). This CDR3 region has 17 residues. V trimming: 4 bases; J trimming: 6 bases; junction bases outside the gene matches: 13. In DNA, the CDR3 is TGTGCCAGTAGTACGGGATTTAGCGGGGGTATGGGCAATGAGCAGTTCTTC. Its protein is CASSTGFSGGMGNEQFF.

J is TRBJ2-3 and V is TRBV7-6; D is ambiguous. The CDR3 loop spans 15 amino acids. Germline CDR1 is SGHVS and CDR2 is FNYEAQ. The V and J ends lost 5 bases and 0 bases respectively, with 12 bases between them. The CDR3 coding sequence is TGTGCCAGCAGCGCCTCAGCGAGGAGCACAGATACGCAGTATTTT. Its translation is CASSASARSTDTQYF. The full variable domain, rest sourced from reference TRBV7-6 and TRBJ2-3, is GAGVSQSPRYKVTKRGQDVALRCDPISGHVSLYWYRQALGQGPEFLTYFNYEAQQDKSGLPNDRFSAERPEGSISTLTIQRTEQRDSAMYRCASSASARSTDTQYFGPGTRLTVL.

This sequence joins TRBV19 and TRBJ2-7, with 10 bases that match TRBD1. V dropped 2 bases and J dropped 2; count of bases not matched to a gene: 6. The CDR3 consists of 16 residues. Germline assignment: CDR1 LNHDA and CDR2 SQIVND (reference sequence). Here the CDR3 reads CASSIRPGQGTYEQYF. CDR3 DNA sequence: TGTGCCAGTAGTATAAGGCCGGGACAGGGGACCTACGAGCAGTACTTC.

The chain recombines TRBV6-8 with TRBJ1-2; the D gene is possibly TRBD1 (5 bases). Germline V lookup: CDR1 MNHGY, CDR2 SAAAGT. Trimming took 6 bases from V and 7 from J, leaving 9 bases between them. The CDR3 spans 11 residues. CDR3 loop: CASSGGSGYTF. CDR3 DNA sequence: TGTGCCAGCAGCGGGGGTAGTGGCTACACCTTC.

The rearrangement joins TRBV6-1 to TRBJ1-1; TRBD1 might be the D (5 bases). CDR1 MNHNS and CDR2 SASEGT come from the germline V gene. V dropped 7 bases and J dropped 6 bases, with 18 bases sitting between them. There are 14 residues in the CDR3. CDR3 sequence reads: CASTLDTHLAEAFF. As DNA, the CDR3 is TGTGCCAGCACCCTGGACACACACCTGGCTGAAGCTTTCTTT.

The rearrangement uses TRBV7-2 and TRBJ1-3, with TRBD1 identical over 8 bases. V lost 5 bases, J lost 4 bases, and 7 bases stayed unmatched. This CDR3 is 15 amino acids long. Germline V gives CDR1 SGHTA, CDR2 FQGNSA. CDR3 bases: TGTGCCAGCAGCCGAACAGGGGGAACCGGAAACACCATATATTTT. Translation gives CASSRTGGTGNTIYF.

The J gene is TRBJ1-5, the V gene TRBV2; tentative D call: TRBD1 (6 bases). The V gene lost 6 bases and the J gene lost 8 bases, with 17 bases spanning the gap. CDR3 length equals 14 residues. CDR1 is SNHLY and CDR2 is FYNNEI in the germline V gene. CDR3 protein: CASRSVGGQEPQHF. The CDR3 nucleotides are TGTGCCAGCAGGTCGGTGGGGGGGCAGGAGCCCCAGCATTTT.

CDR3 nucleotide sequence: TGTGCCAGCACCCCCTCGAGAGAAATTAGCACAGATACGCAGTATTTT. It specifies CASTPSREISTDTQYF. The chain employs TRBV28 and TRBJ2-3; no reliable D call. The CDR3 sequence is 16 residues long. V was cut by 7 bases and J by 0 bases, with 17 bases left in between. Germline V gene lookup returns CDR1 MDHEN and CDR2 SYDVKM.

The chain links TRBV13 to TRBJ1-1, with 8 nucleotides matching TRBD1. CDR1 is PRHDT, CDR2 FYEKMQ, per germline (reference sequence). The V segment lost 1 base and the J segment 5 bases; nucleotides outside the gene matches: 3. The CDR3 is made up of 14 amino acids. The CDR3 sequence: CASSLEDRETEAFF. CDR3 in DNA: TGTGCCAGCAGCTTAGAGGACAGGGAGACTGAAGCTTTCTTT.

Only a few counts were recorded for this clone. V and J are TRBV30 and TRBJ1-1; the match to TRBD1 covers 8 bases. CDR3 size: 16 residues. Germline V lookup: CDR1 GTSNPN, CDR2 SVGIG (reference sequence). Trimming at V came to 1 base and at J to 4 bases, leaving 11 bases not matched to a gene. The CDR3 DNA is TGTGCCTGGAGTGAGATGACAGGGGATAAGGGCACTGAAGCTTTCTTT. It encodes CAWSEMTGDKGTEAFF.

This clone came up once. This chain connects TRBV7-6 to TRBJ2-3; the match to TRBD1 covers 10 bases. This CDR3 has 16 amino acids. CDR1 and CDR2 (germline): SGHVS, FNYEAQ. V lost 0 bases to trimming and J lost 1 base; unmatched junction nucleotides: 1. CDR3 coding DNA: TGTGCCAGCAGCTTAGCCGGGACAGGGGGCACAGATACGCAGTATTTT. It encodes CASSLAGTGGTDTQYF.

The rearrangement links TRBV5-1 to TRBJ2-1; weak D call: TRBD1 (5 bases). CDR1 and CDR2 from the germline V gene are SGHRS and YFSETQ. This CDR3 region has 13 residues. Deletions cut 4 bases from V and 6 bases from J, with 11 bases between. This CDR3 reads CASSPGSGNEQFF. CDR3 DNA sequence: TGCGCCAGCAGCCCAGGGTCAGGCAATGAGCAGTTCTTC.

CDR3 sequence (DNA): TGTGCCAGCAGCTTAGTTTCCGGGGTGGGATTTTTT. This encodes CASSLVSGVGFF. The chain uses TRBV7-7 and TRBJ1-4, with D unclear. The CDR3 has 12 amino acids. CDR1 SSHAT and CDR2 FNYEAQ come from the germline V gene (reference sequence). The ends were cut back, 1 base at V and 17 bases at J, with 14 bases in the middle.

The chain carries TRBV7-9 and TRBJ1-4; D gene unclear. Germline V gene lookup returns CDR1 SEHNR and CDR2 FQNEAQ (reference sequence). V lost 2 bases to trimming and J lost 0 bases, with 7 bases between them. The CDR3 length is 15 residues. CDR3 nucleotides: TGTGCCAGCAGCTTACCCACTACAACTAATGAAAAACTGTTTTTT. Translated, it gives CASSLPTTTNEKLFF. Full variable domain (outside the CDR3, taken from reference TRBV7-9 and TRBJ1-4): DTGVSQNPRHKITKRGQNVTFRCDPISEHNRLYWYRQTLGQGPEFLTYFQNEAQLEKSRLLSDRFSAERPKGSFSTLEIQRTEQGDSAMYLCASSLPTTTNEKLFFGSGTQLSVL.

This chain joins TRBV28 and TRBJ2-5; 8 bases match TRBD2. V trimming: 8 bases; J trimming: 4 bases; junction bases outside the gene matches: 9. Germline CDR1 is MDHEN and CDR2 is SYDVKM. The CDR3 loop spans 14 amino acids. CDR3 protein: CASRPRGGAETQYF. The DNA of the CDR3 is TGTGCCAGCCGTCCACGGGGGGGCGCAGAGACCCAGTACTTC. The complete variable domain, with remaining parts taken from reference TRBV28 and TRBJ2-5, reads DVKVTQSSRYLVKRTGEKVFLECVQDMDHENMFWYRQDPGLGLRLIYFSYDVKMKEKGDIPEGYSVSREKKERFSLILESASTNQTSMYLCASRPRGGAETQYFGPGTRLLVL.

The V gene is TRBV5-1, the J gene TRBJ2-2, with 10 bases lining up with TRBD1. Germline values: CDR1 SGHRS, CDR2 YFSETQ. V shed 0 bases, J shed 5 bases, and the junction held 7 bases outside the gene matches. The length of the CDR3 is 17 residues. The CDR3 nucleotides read TGCGCCAGCAGCTTGGCCGGGACAGGGGTTGGGACCGGGGAGCTGTTTTTT. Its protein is CASSLAGTGVGTGELFF.

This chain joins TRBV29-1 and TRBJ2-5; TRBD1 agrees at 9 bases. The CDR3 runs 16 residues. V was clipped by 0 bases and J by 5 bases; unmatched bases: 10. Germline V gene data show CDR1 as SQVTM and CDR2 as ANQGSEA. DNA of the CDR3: TGCAGCGTTGAAGATCCGGGCACAGGGGGCTGGGAGACCCAGTACTTC. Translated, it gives CSVEDPGTGGWETQYF. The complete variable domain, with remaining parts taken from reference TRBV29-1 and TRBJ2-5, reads SAVISQKPSRDICQRGTSLTIQCQVDSQVTMMFWYRQQPGQSLTLIATANQGSEATYESGFVIDKFPISRPNLTFSTLTVSNMSPEDSSIYLCSVEDPGTGGWETQYFGPGTRLLVL.

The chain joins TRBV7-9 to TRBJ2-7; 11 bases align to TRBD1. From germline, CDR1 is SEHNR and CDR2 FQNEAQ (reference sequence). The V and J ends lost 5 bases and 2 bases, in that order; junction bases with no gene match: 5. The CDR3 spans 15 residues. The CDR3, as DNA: TGTGCCAGCAGCCAAGGACAGGGGGCCACCTACGAGCAGTACTTC. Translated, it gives CASSQGQGATYEQYF.

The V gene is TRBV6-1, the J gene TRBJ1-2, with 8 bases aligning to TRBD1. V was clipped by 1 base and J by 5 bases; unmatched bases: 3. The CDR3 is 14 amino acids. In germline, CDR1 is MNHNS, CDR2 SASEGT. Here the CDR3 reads CASSEVRGQYGYTF. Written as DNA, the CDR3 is TGTGCCAGCAGTGAAGTCAGGGGGCAATATGGCTACACCTTC.

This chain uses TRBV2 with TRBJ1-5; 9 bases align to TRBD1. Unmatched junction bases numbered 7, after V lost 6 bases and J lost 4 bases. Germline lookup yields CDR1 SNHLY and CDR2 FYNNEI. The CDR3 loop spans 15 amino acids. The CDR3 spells CASRRDRDSNQPQHF. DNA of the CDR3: TGTGCCAGCAGACGGGACAGGGATTCTAATCAGCCCCAGCATTTT.

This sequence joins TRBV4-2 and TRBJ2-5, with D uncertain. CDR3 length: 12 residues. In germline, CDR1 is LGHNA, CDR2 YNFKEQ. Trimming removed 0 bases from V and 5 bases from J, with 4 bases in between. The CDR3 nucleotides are TGTGCCAGCAGCCAAGATTCGGAGACCCAGTACTTC. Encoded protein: CASSQDSETQYF.

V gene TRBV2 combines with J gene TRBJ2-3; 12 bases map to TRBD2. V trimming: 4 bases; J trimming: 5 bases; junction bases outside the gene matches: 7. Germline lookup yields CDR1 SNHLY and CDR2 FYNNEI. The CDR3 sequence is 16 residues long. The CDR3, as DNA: TGTGCCAGCAGTGGAGACCGACTAGCGGGGGAAGATACGCAGTATTTT. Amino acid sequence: CASSGDRLAGEDTQYF.

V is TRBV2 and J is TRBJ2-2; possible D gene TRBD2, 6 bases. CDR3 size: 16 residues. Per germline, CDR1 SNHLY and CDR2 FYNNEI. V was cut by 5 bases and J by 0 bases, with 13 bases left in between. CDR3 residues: CASSPLGGSNTGELFF. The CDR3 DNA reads TGTGCCAGCAGTCCGTTGGGGGGTTCGAACACCGGGGAGCTGTTTTTT.

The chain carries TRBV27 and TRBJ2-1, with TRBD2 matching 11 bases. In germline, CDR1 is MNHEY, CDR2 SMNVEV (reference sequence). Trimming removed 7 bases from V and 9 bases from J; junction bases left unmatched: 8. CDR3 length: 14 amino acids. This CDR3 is CASKVAGGRVEQFF. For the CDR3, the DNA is TGTGCCAGCAAAGTAGCGGGGGGGCGGGTTGAGCAGTTCTTC.

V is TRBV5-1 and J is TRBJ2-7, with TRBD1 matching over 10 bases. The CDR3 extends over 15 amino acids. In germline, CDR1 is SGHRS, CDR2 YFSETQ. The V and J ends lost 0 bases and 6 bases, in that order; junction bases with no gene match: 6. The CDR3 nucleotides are TGCGCCAGCAGCTTGGCCTACCGACAGGGGGCCGAGCAGTACTTC. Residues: CASSLAYRQGAEQYF.

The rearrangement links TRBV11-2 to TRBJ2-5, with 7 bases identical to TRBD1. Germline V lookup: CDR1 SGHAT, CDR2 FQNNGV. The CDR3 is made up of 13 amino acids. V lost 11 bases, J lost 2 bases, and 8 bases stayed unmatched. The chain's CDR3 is CAGKRQGQETQYF. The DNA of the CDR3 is TGTGCCGGAAAGAGACAGGGTCAAGAGACCCAGTACTTC. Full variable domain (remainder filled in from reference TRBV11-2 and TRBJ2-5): EAGVAQSPRYKIIEKRQSVAFWCNPISGHATLYWYQQILGQGPKLLIQFQNNGVVDDSQLPKDRFSAERLKGVDSTLKIQPAKLEDSAVYLCAGKRQGQETQYFGPGTRLLVL.

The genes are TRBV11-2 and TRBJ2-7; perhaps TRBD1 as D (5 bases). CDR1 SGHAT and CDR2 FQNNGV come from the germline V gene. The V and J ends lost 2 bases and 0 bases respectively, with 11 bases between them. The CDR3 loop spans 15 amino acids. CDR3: CASSLSLGPSYEQYF. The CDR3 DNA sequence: TGTGCCAGCAGCTTAAGTCTGGGGCCCTCCTACGAGCAGTACTTC.

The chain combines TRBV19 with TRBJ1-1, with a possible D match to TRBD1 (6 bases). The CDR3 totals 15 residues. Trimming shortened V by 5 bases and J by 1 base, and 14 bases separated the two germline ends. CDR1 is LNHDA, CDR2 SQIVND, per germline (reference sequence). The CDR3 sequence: CASSLPGHPNTEAFF. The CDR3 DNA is TGTGCCAGTAGTCTACCGGGACACCCGAACACTGAAGCTTTCTTT.

The DNA for the CDR3 is TGTGCCATCAGCAGTTCTAGCGGGAGTCACACCGGGGAGCTGTTTTTT. It is translated as CAISSSSGSHTGELFF. The V call is TRBV10-3, the J call TRBJ2-2; 10 bases line up with TRBD2. The trim removed 6 bases at V and 3 bases at J, leaving 7 bases unmatched. Germline V gene lookup returns CDR1 ENHRY and CDR2 SYGVKD. This CDR3 has 16 amino acids.

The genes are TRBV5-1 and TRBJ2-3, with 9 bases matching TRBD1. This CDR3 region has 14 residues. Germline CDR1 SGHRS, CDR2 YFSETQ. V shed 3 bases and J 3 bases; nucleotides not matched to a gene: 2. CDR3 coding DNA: TGCGCCAGCAGCTGGACAGGGGAGACAGATACGCAGTATTTT. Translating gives CASSWTGETDTQYF.